The 27 T cell receptor beta chains given below trace back to one sample, sequenced in a study of T cell repertoires in cytomegalovirus infection. A single record per CDR3 protein comes from TCRdb applying MiXCR to the reads. The sample contains hundreds of thousands of distinct CDR3 sequences, 20% to 25% of which appear only once. The material sequenced was CD8+ T cells from PBMCs. These TCRs come from a human donor in good health (CMV status not recorded). Some clones in this sample may be carry-over from other donors' samples.

This clonotype was detected many times. The genes are TRBV7-2 and TRBJ1-2; perhaps TRBD1 as D (5 bases). The CDR3 sequence is 14 residues long. V was clipped by 1 base and J by 0 bases, with 6 bases between them. In germline, CDR1 is SGHTA, CDR2 FQGNSA. The CDR3 DNA reads TGTGCCAGCAGCTTAGAACAGGCTAACTATGGCTACACCTTC. Amino acids: CASSLEQANYGYTF. The entire variable domain, with the rest obtained from reference TRBV7-2 and TRBJ1-2, is as follows: GAGVSQSPSNKVTEKGKDVELRCDPISGHTALYWYRQSLGQGLEFLIYFQGNSAPDKSGLPSDRFSAERTGGSVSTLTIQRTQQEDSAVYLCASSLEQANYGYTFGSGTRLTVV.

This clonotype was seen just once. This chain uses TRBV14 with TRBJ2-1; 7 nucleotides line up with TRBD1. Trimming took 0 bases from V and 4 from J; bases not matched to a gene: 15. CDR3 length: 19 residues. Germline V CDR1 and CDR2: SGHDN, FVKESK. The CDR3 nucleotides read TGTGCCAGCAGCCAAGATATGGATTCAGGGACAGCTGAATACAATGAGCAGTTCTTC. It is translated as CASSQDMDSGTAEYNEQFF. Based on the CDR3 plus reference TRBV14 and TRBJ2-1, the full variable domain is EAGVTQFPSHSVIEKGQTVTLRCDPISGHDNLYWYRRVMGKEIKFLLHFVKESKQDESGMPNNRFLAERTGGTYSTLKVQPAELEDSGVYFCASSQDMDSGTAEYNEQFFGPGTRLTVL.

There are many counts of this clonotype. V usage is TRBV10-1 and J usage is TRBJ2-1; TRBD1 might be the D (5 bases). The CDR3 contains 14 residues. Germline CDR1 is WNHNN and CDR2 is SYGVQD (reference sequence). Trimming cost V 4 bases and J 3 bases, with 10 bases left between them. DNA for the CDR3: TGCGCCAGCAGTGGACAGTCTCTCTACAATGAGCAGTTCTTC. This codes for CASSGQSLYNEQFF.

The sample holds a few counts of this clonotype. The chain has TRBV23-1 and TRBJ2-3, with 7 bases that match TRBD1. TRBV23-1 is flagged as an ORF with uncertain function. V trimming: 3 bases; J trimming: 0 bases; junction bases outside the gene matches: 6. There are 16 residues in the CDR3. CDR3 DNA sequence: TGCGCCAGCAGTCACCCGACAGGGCCGAGCACAGATACGCAGTATTTT. Amino acids: CASSHPTGPSTDTQYF.

This clonotype was observed a few times. This chain uses TRBV7-9 with TRBJ2-2, with D maybe TRBD1 (8 bases). The V and J ends lost 5 bases and 1 base respectively, with 20 bases between them. Germline CDR1 is SEHNR and CDR2 is FQNEAQ (reference sequence). The CDR3 extends over 18 amino acids. The CDR3 nucleotides are TGTGCCAGCAGCCAGGGGGCGGCGGGGGCCGAGAACACCGGGGAGCTGTTTTTT. As protein: CASSQGAAGAENTGELFF. Combining the CDR3 with reference TRBV7-9 and TRBJ2-2 gives the whole variable domain DTGVSQNPRHKITKRGQNVTFRCDPISEHNRLYWYRQTLGQGPEFLTYFQNEAQLEKSRLLSDRFSAERPKGSFSTLEIQRTEQGDSAMYLCASSQGAAGAENTGELFFGEGSRLTVL.

The chain combines TRBV10-2 with TRBJ1-2, with TRBD1 identical over 7 bases. The CDR3 runs to 16 residues. The V gene's germline CDR1 is WSHSY and CDR2 SAAADI. Germline trimming cut 7 bases from V and 2 bases from J; bases unmatched to any gene: 13. DNA for the CDR3: TGCGCCAGCAAAGAAAGAGGGGGCGGATCAAACTATGGCTACACCTTC. It yields the protein CASKERGGGSNYGYTF.

With regard to this clonotype: Just one base apart from a much larger clone, this may be a read error. This chain joins TRBV7-6 and TRBJ2-6; D gene ambiguous. Germline-derived CDR1 and CDR2 are SGHVS and FNYEAQ. This CDR3 has 21 amino acids. V dropped 5 bases and J dropped 2 bases, with 28 bases sitting between them. This chain's CDR3 is CASSAKSSAFKVVTGANVLTF. Here the CDR3 DNA reads TGTGCCAGCAGCGCGAAGAGTTCAGCGTTCAAGGTGGTGACTGGGGCCAACGTCCTGACTTTC. Full variable domain (remainder filled in from reference TRBV7-6 and TRBJ2-6): GAGVSQSPRYKVTKRGQDVALRCDPISGHVSLYWYRQALGQGPEFLTYFNYEAQQDKSGLPNDRFSAERPEGSISTLTIQRTEQRDSAMYRCASSAKSSAFKVVTGANVLTFGAGSRLTVL.

CDR3 residues: CASSLSRGGYNEQFF. Here the CDR3 DNA reads TGTGCCAGCAGTTTAAGCAGGGGGGGATACAATGAGCAGTTCTTC. The V and J genes are TRBV27 and TRBJ2-1; D may correspond to TRBD1 or TRBD2 (7 bases each). There are 15 residues in the CDR3. CDR1 is MNHEY, CDR2 SMNVEV, per germline (reference sequence). V was pared by 2 bases and J by 4 bases, with 12 bases between.

This chain uses TRBV6-2 or TRBV6-3 with TRBJ2-1, with D unresolved. Trimming cost V 4 bases and J 10 bases, with 8 bases left between them. This CDR3 is built from 11 residues. Germline assignment: CDR1 MNHEY and CDR2 SVGEGT. This CDR3 is CASSWLDEQFF. Here the CDR3 DNA reads TGTGCCAGCAGTTGGCTGGACGAGCAGTTCTTC.

The table lists this clonotype with a few counts. The chain's CDR3 is CASSDSESSYNEQFF. The CDR3 DNA is TGTGCCAGCAGTGATAGCGAGAGCTCCTACAATGAGCAGTTCTTC. V gene TRBV6-5 combines with J gene TRBJ2-1; perhaps TRBD2 as D (5 bases). This CDR3 contains 15 residues. Germline CDR1 reads MNHEY; CDR2 reads SVGAGI. V lost 5 bases, J lost 0 bases, and 11 bases lay in between.

This clonotype was observed a handful of times. The chain employs TRBV7-9 and TRBJ2-2, with D possibly being TRBD1 or TRBD2 (5 bases each). V lost 2 bases to trimming and J lost 0 bases, with 10 bases between them. CDR1 is SEHNR and CDR2 is FQNEAQ in the germline V gene (reference sequence). There are 16 residues in the CDR3. In DNA form, the CDR3 reads TGTGCCAGCAGCTTAAATGGGGGACCGAACACCGGGGAGCTGTTTTTT. It yields the protein CASSLNGGPNTGELFF.

This clonotype was detected ten times or more. The chain employs TRBV7-9 and TRBJ2-7, with a tentative D call TRBD1 (5 bases). Germline assignment: CDR1 SEHNR and CDR2 FQNEAQ (reference sequence). This CDR3 is 15 amino acids long. The germline V and J ends were trimmed by 5 bases and 5 bases, with 19 bases remaining between them. The CDR3 nucleotides read TGTGCCAGCAGCCCTCCAGTGGGGCCCTCGAACGAGCAGTACTTC. Its translation: CASSPPVGPSNEQYF.

This clonotype has a handful of counts. V usage is TRBV14 and J usage is TRBJ2-7; weak D call: TRBD2 (6 bases). The CDR3 runs to 17 residues. In germline, CDR1 is SGHDN, CDR2 FVKESK. V dropped 2 bases and J dropped 6 bases, with 23 bases sitting between them. CDR3 protein: CASSQKIYRDSQSEQYF. The CDR3 DNA reads TGTGCCAGCAGCCAAAAAATTTACCGGGACTCCCAGTCCGAGCAGTACTTC.

This clonotype came up once. This chain connects TRBV7-6 to TRBJ1-4; D is undetermined. CDR1 is SGHVS and CDR2 is FNYEAQ in the germline V gene. Trimming cost V 6 bases and J 0 bases, with 11 bases left between them. The CDR3 has 15 residues. CDR3 loop: CASSLDPATNEKLFF. The CDR3 nucleotides read TGTGCCAGCAGTCTGGACCCAGCAACTAATGAAAAACTGTTTTTT.

This clonotype was counted between two and nine times. V usage is TRBV10-3 and J usage is TRBJ2-2, with D perhaps assigned TRBD1 or TRBD2 (5 bases each). Germline values: CDR1 ENHRY, CDR2 SYGVKD. Deletions cut 9 bases from V and 0 bases from J, with 11 bases between. The length of the CDR3 is 14 residues. The CDR3 sequence is CAIGDPTNTGELFF. The CDR3 DNA follows: TGTGCCATTGGGGACCCCACGAACACCGGGGAGCTGTTTTTT.

This clonotype appeared many times. The chain carries TRBV7-9 and TRBJ1-1, with D maybe TRBD1 (5 bases). The CDR3 runs 13 residues. The germline V gene encodes CDR1 SEHNR and CDR2 FQNEAQ (reference sequence). Trimming left V 5 bases short and J 6 bases short, with 13 bases between. The CDR3 spells CASSRPGWPEAFF. The CDR3 DNA is TGTGCCAGCAGCCGACCAGGGTGGCCTGAAGCTTTCTTT.

The genes are TRBV14 and TRBJ1-4; D may be TRBD1 (5 bases). This CDR3 spans 13 amino acids. Germline lookup yields CDR1 SGHDN and CDR2 FVKESK. V was clipped by 3 bases and J by 10 bases, with 12 bases between them. The DNA of the CDR3 is TGTGCCAGCAGCCAGGTCTTAGGGGCAAAACTGTTTTTT. Encoded protein: CASSQVLGAKLFF.

Ten or more counts support this clonotype. CDR3 sequence: CASSLARLAGGSYNEQFF. CDR3 sequence (DNA): TGTGCCAGCAGCTTAGCCCGACTAGCGGGGGGCTCCTACAATGAGCAGTTCTTC. This chain connects TRBV7-6 to TRBJ2-1; 13 bases align to TRBD2. Germline CDR1 is SGHVS and CDR2 is FNYEAQ. The J segment lost 0 bases and the V segment lost 0 bases, leaving 2 bases of the junction unmatched. The CDR3 length is 18 residues.

This clonotype was observed a few times. The chain recombines TRBV11-2 with TRBJ1-4; D might be TRBD1 (6 bases). In germline, CDR1 is SGHAT, CDR2 FQNNGV. The CDR3 loop spans 16 amino acids. Trimming removed 1 base from V and 2 bases from J, with 11 bases in between. CDR3 DNA sequence: TGTGCCAGCAGCTTAGGCCCGGGGGCGACTAATGAAAAACTGTTTTTT. Translating gives CASSLGPGATNEKLFF. The full variable domain, in which reference TRBV11-2 and TRBJ1-4 provide the parts outside the CDR3, is EAGVAQSPRYKIIEKRQSVAFWCNPISGHATLYWYQQILGQGPKLLIQFQNNGVVDDSQLPKDRFSAERLKGVDSTLKIQPAKLEDSAVYLCASSLGPGATNEKLFFGSGTQLSVL.

This clonotype was found a few times. The gene calls are TRBV20-1 and TRBJ1-1; 7 bases are a match to TRBD1. The CDR3 spans 14 residues. V trimming: 0 bases; J trimming: 4 bases; junction bases outside the gene matches: 5. Germline V lookup: CDR1 DFQATT, CDR2 SNEGSKA (reference sequence). The CDR3 DNA reads TGCAGTGCTAGAGATGGTCAGGGGGGCACTGAAGCTTTCTTT. Translated: CSARDGQGGTEAFF.

The chain is built from TRBV12-3 or TRBV12-4 and TRBJ2-2; no firm D call. V was cut by 3 bases and J by 5 bases, with 16 bases left in between. The CDR3 contains 16 residues. The CDR3: CASSFNSPGLTGELFF. The CDR3 nucleotides are TGTGCCAGCAGTTTTAATTCTCCCGGGTTAACCGGGGAGCTGTTTTTT.

This sequence joins TRBV29-1 and TRBJ2-7, with D possibly TRBD1 on 5 matching bases. Per the germline V gene, CDR1 is SQVTM and CDR2 is ANQGSEA. The length of the CDR3 is 17 residues. Trimming removed 2 bases at V and 4 bases at J, with 24 bases between. The CDR3 DNA sequence: TGCAGCGTTGAAATAGGGCAGGACACCTCCCCGTGGTACGAGCAGTACGTC. It yields the protein CSVEIGQDTSPWYEQYV.

This clonotype showed up many times. V is TRBV7-6 and J is TRBJ1-2; 9 bases fit TRBD1. V was clipped by 5 bases and J by 6 bases; unmatched bases: 16. The CDR3 runs 17 residues. Germline V gene lookup returns CDR1 SGHVS and CDR2 FNYEAQ. The CDR3 is CASSARPEGWTGDGYTF. DNA of the CDR3: TGTGCCAGCAGCGCACGACCTGAGGGCTGGACAGGGGATGGCTACACCTTC.

In its sample, this clonotype was seen a few times. The V gene is TRBV28, the J gene TRBJ2-7, with 8 bases aligning to TRBD2. This CDR3 region has 15 residues. V lost 6 bases and J lost 0; bases outside the gene matches: 7. Per the germline V gene, CDR1 is MDHEN and CDR2 is SYDVKM. The chain's CDR3 is CASSPGLDSSYEQYV. The CDR3 DNA reads TGTGCCAGCAGCCCGGGACTAGATTCCTCCTACGAGCAGTACGTC.

The chain uses TRBV29-1 and TRBJ1-3; unclear D gene. The germline V and J ends were trimmed by 5 bases and 0 bases, with 8 bases remaining between them. This CDR3 comprises 13 residues. The germline gives CDR1 SQVTM, CDR2 ANQGSEA. DNA for the CDR3: TGCAGCGTTAAGGCCGCCTCTGGAAACACCATATATTTT. It is translated as CSVKAASGNTIYF.

Remarks on this clonotype: Since a much larger clone is just one base distant, this may be a read error. In DNA form, the CDR3 reads TGTGCCACCAGTGATTGGACAGGGGGCAATGAGAAGTTCTTC. Translated: CATSDWTGGNEKFF. This sequence joins TRBV24-1 and TRBJ2-1; 11 nucleotides align to TRBD1. The CDR3 has 14 amino acids. The V gene's germline CDR1 is KGHDR and CDR2 SFDVKD.

The chain has TRBV11-2 and TRBJ2-1, with TRBD2 matching 14 bases. Per germline, CDR1 SGHAT and CDR2 FQNNGV. The CDR3 contains 17 residues. Trimming took 5 bases from V and 7 from J; bases not matched to a gene: 10. The CDR3 sequence: CASSDPAGLAGVNEQFF. The CDR3 region has the DNA TGTGCCAGCAGCGACCCAGCGGGACTAGCGGGGGTGAATGAGCAGTTCTTC.